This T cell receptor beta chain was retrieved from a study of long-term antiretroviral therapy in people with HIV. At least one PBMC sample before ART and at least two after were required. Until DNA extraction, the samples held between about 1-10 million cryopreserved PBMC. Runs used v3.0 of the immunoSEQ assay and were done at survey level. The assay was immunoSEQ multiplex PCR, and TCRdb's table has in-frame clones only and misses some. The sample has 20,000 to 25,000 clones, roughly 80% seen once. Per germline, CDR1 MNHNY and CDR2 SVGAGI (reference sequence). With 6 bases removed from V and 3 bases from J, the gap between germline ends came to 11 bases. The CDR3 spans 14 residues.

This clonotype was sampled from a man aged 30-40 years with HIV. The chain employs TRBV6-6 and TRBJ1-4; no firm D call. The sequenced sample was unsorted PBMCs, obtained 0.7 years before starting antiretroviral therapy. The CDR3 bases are TGTGCCAGCAGCCCTCGTGGAGCTAATGAAAAACTGTTTTTT. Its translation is CASSPRGANEKLFF.